This T cell receptor (beta chain) was observed in a study of T cell changes during pregnancy in multiple sclerosis. Germline loops: CDR1 MNHEY, CDR2 SVGAGI. Trimming cost V 2 bases and J 1 base, with 15 bases left between them. The CDR3 has 16 amino acids. TCRdb's copy holds only in-frame clones and misses some; the assay was immunoSEQ multiplex PCR. The sample includes 60,000 to 70,000 clones, 91% of them seen just once. The chain joins TRBV6-5 to TRBJ2-7, with a weak D call TRBD2 (6 bases). The material was peripheral blood, obtained in the third trimester of pregnancy. The sequence derives from a female donor in good health, enrolled as a control in a pregnancy study. The CDR3 bases are TGTGCCAGCAGTTACCCCTCGGGGGACGGATCCTACGAGCAGTACTTC. It encodes CASSYPSGDGSYEQYF.